Below, 13 T cell receptor beta chains from the same sample are listed, as sequenced in a study of control samples from healthy donors and cancer patients. Produced via immunoSEQ multiplex PCR; TCRdb's table is partial and in-frame only. This sample yields about 130,000 clones, of which 85% to 95% are seen a single time; 14% belongs to the top ten. The sample consisted of PBMCs. These receptor sequences come from a man in his sixties with colorectal cancer.

The rearrangement uses TRBV29-1 and TRBJ2-2; TRBD2 agrees at 9 bases. CDR1 is SQVTM, CDR2 ANQGSEA, per germline. After removal of 7 bases from V and 6 bases from J, the junction contained 6 bases not matched to a gene. The CDR3 runs 13 residues. The CDR3 spells CSGAGGPSGELFF. The CDR3 coding sequence is TGCAGCGGGGCGGGGGGGCCCTCCGGGGAGCTGTTTTTT.

The V and J genes are TRBV7-8 and TRBJ2-7; D gene unclear. The CDR3 consists of 11 residues. Trimming removed 6 bases from V and 6 bases from J, with 9 bases in between. The germline V gene has CDR1 SGHVS and CDR2 FQNEAQ. For the CDR3, the DNA is TGTGCCAGCAGTCCCTACGGCGAGCAGTACTTC. Amino acids: CASSPYGEQYF.

V and J are TRBV14 and TRBJ1-2, with D uncertain. Germline V gene lookup returns CDR1 SGHDN and CDR2 FVKESK. The CDR3 runs to 12 residues. V was shortened by 2 bases and J by 6 bases, with 7 bases between the two germline ends. The CDR3 protein is CASSQNSNGYTF. CDR3 sequence (DNA): TGTGCCAGCAGCCAAAACTCCAATGGCTACACCTTC.

This chain connects TRBV18 to TRBJ1-1; tentative D call: TRBD1 (5 bases). Germline V gene lookup returns CDR1 KGHSH and CDR2 LQKENI. With 4 bases removed from V and 4 bases from J, the gap between germline ends came to 13 bases. The CDR3 runs to 14 residues. The CDR3, as DNA: TGTGCCAGCTCACTAGGGGTTGAGGGCACTGAAGCTTTCTTT. Its protein is CASSLGVEGTEAFF. Looking up the rest from reference TRBV18 and TRBJ1-1 gives the full variable domain: NAGVMQNPRHLVRRRGQEARLRCSPMKGHSHVYWYRQLPEEGLKFMVYLQKENIIDESGMPKERFSAEFPKEGPSILRIQQVVRGDSAAYFCASSLGVEGTEAFFGQGTRLTVV.

The gene calls are TRBV2 and TRBJ2-6; possible D gene TRBD1, 6 bases. Germline assignment: CDR1 SNHLY and CDR2 FYNNEI. V was trimmed by 8 bases and J by 0 bases, leaving 20 bases between them. The CDR3 is 18 amino acids. CDR3 sequence: CASSLRGSGNSGANVLTF. The CDR3 DNA reads TGTGCCAGCTCTCTAAGGGGGTCAGGCAACTCTGGGGCCAACGTCCTGACTTTC.

V is TRBV7-2 and J is TRBJ2-1; a possible D gene is TRBD2 (6 bases). The CDR3 is made up of 15 amino acids. Germline V gives CDR1 SGHTA, CDR2 FQGNSA. Trimming removed 1 base from V and 4 bases from J, with 11 bases in between. The CDR3 spells CASSLVASEYNEQFF. CDR3 sequence (DNA): TGTGCCAGCAGCTTAGTTGCTAGCGAGTACAATGAGCAGTTCTTC.

With respect to this clone: Distinct nucleotide sequences in the sample also encode this CDR3. J is TRBJ1-1 and V is TRBV27; D not resolved. V was cut by 3 bases and J by 1 base, with 6 bases left in between. Germline-derived CDR1 and CDR2 are MNHEY and SMNVEV (reference sequence). The CDR3 totals 13 residues. The CDR3 DNA reads as TGTGCCAGCAGTTTGGGAAGGAACACTGAAGCTTTCTTT. This codes for CASSLGRNTEAFF.

This sequence joins TRBV4-1 and TRBJ2-5; 8 positions agree with TRBD1. The CDR3 runs 14 residues. Trimming at V came to 1 base and at J to 5 bases, leaving 3 bases not matched to a gene. From germline, CDR1 is MGHRA and CDR2 YSYEKL. For the CDR3, the DNA is TGCGCCAGCAGCCAAGTTACAGGGGGTGAGACCCAGTACTTC. Amino acids: CASSQVTGGETQYF.

This clone showed up just once. The chain employs TRBV27 and TRBJ1-4, with 7 bases that match TRBD1. Germline V lookup: CDR1 MNHEY, CDR2 SMNVEV (reference sequence). V shed 4 bases, J shed 5 bases, and the junction held 4 bases outside the gene matches. The CDR3 consists of 14 residues. The CDR3, as DNA: TGTGCCAGCAGTTGGGGCAGGGGGAATGAAAAACTGTTTTTT. Protein: CASSWGRGNEKLFF.

The genes are TRBV28 and TRBJ1-5; D remains ambiguous. Germline V CDR1 and CDR2: MDHEN, SYDVKM. The CDR3 contains 15 residues. The V end was cut by 3 bases, the J end by 0 bases, with 9 bases between. As DNA, the CDR3 is TGTGCCAGCAGTTTGGCGGACGCTAGCAATCAGCCCCAGCATTTT. Amino acids: CASSLADASNQPQHF. Combining the CDR3 with reference TRBV28 and TRBJ1-5 gives the whole variable domain DVKVTQSSRYLVKRTGEKVFLECVQDMDHENMFWYRQDPGLGLRLIYFSYDVKMKEKGDIPEGYSVSREKKERFSLILESASTNQTSMYLCASSLADASNQPQHFGDGTRLSIL.

The V gene is TRBV4-3, the J gene TRBJ2-7; D unclear. This CDR3 has 15 residues. V lost 0 bases and J 0 bases, leaving 9 bases between the germline ends. Looked up from germline, CDR1 is LGHNA and CDR2 is YSLEER. CDR3 nucleotides: TGCGCCAGCAGCCAAGAAAAAGGATCCTCCTACGAGCAGTACTTC. This gives the protein CASSQEKGSSYEQYF.

The V and J genes are TRBV2 and TRBJ1-5, with 9 nucleotides matching TRBD1. Per the germline V gene, CDR1 is SNHLY and CDR2 is FYNNEI. V dropped 7 bases and J dropped 7; count of bases not matched to a gene: 5. The CDR3 has 13 residues. Here the CDR3 reads CASNRQGGQPQHF. DNA for the CDR3: TGTGCCAGCAATAGACAGGGGGGACAGCCCCAGCATTTT.

J is TRBJ2-7 and V is TRBV7-2; 9 bases line up with TRBD2. Germline V gives CDR1 SGHTA, CDR2 FQGNSA. There are 12 residues in the CDR3. V shed 2 bases and J 13 bases; nucleotides not matched to a gene: 6. DNA of the CDR3: TGTGCCAGCAGCTTACCCGGACTAGCGCAATACTTC. Protein sequence: CASSLPGLAQYF. Full variable domain (remainder filled in from reference TRBV7-2 and TRBJ2-7): GAGVSQSPSNKVTEKGKDVELRCDPISGHTALYWYRQSLGQGLEFLIYFQGNSAPDKSGLPSDRFSAERTGGSVSTLTIQRTQQEDSAVYLCASSLPGLAQYFGPGTRLTVT.